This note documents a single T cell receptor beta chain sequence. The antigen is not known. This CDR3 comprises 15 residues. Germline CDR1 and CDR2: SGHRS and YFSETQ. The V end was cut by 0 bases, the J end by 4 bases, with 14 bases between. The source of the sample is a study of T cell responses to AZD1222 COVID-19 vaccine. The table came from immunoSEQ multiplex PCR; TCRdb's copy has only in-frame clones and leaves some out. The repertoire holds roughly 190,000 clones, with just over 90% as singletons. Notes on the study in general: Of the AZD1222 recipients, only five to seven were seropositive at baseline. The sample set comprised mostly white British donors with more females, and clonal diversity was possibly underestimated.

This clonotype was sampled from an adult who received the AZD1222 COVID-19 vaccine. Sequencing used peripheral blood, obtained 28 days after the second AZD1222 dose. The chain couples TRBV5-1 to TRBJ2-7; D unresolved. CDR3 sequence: CASSLDHAELYEQYF. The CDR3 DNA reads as TGCGCCAGCAGCTTGGACCACGCGGAACTATACGAGCAGTACTTC.